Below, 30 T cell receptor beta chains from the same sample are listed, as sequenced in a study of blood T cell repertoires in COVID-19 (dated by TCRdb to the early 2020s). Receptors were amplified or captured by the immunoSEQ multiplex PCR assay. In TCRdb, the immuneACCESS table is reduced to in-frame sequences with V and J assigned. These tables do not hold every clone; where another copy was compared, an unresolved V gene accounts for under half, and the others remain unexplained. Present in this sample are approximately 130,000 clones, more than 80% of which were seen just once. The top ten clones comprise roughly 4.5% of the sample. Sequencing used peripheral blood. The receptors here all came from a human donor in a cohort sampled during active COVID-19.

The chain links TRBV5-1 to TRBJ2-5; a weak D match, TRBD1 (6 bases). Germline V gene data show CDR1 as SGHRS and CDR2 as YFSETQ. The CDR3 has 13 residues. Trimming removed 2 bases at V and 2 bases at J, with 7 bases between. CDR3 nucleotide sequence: TGCGCCAGCAGCTTAGGGGGACAAGAGACCCAGTACTTC. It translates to CASSLGGQETQYF.

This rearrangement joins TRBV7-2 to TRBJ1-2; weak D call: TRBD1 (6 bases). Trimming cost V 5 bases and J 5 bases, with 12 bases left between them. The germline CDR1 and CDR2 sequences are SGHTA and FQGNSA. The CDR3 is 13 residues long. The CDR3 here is CASSPGVGYGYTF. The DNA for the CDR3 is TGTGCCAGCAGCCCAGGGGTCGGATATGGCTACACCTTC.

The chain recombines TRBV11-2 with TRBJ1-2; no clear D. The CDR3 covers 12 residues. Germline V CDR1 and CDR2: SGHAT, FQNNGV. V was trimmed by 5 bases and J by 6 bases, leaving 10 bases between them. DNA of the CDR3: TGTGCCAGCAGCGTTTTAGAGGATGGCTACACCTTC. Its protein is CASSVLEDGYTF. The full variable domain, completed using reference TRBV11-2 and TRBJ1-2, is EAGVAQSPRYKIIEKRQSVAFWCNPISGHATLYWYQQILGQGPKLLIQFQNNGVVDDSQLPKDRFSAERLKGVDSTLKIQPAKLEDSAVYLCASSVLEDGYTFGSGTRLTVV.

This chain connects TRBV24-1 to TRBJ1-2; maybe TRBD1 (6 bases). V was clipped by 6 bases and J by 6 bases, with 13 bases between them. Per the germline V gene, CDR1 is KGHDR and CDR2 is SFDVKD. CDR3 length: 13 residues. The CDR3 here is CATSPRGADGYTF. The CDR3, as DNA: TGTGCCACCAGTCCGCGGGGGGCAGATGGCTACACCTTC.

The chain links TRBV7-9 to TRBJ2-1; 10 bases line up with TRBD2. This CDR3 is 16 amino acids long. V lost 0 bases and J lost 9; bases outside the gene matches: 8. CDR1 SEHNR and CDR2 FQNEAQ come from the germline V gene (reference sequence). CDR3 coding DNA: TGTGCCAGCAGCTTAGCGGCTGAAGGACTAGCGGCTGAGCAGTTCTTC. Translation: CASSLAAEGLAAEQFF.

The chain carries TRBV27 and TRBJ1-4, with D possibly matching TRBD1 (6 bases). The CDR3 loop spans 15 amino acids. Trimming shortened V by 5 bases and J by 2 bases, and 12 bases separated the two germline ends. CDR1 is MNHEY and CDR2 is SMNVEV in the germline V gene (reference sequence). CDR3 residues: CASSDRGATNEKLFF. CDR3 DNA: TGTGCCAGCAGTGATCGGGGGGCGACTAATGAAAAACTGTTTTTT.

In DNA form, the CDR3 reads TGTGCCACCAGTGAACAGTACCAAGAGACCCAGTACTTC. Translation: CATSEQYQETQYF. The chain links TRBV24-1 to TRBJ2-5; D is uncertain. V was shortened by 4 bases and J by 0 bases, with 5 bases between the two germline ends. The CDR3 length is 13 residues. The germline gives CDR1 KGHDR, CDR2 SFDVKD.

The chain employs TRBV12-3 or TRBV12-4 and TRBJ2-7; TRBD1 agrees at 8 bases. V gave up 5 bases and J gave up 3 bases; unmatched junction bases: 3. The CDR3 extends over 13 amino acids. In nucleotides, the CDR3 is TGTGCCAGCAGTAAGGGACAGGTCTACGAGCAGTACTTC. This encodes CASSKGQVYEQYF.

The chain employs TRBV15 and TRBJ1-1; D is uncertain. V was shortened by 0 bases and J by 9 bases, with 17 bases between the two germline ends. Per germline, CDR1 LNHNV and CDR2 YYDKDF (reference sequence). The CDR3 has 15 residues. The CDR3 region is CATSRDAWALQKAFF. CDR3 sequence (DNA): TGTGCCACCAGCAGAGATGCGTGGGCCCTCCAAAAAGCTTTCTTT. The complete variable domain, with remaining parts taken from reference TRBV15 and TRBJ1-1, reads DAMVIQNPRYQVTQFGKPVTLSCSQTLNHNVMYWYQQKSSQAPKLLFHYYDKDFNNEADTPDNFQSRRPNTSFCFLDIRSPGLGDTAMYLCATSRDAWALQKAFFGQGTRLTVV.

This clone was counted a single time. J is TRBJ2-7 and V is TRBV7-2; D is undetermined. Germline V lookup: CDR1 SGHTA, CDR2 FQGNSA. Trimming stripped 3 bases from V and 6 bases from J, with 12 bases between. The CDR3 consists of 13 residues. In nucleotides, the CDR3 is TGTGCCAGCAGCTTTAATGTAGCTAGCGAGCAGTACGTC. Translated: CASSFNVASEQYV.

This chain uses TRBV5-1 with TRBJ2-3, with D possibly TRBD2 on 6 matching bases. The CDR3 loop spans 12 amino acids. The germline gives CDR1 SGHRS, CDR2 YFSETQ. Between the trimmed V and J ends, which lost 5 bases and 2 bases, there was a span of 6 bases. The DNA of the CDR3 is TGCGCCAGCAGGGGACTCACAGATACGCAGTATTTT. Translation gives CASRGLTDTQYF.

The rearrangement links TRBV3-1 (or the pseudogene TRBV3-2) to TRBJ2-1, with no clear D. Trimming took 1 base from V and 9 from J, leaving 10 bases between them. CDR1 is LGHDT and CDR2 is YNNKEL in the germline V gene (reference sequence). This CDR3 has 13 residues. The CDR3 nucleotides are TGTGCCAGCAGCCAAGGTGATGACACTGAGCAGTTCTTC. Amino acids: CASSQGDDTEQFF.

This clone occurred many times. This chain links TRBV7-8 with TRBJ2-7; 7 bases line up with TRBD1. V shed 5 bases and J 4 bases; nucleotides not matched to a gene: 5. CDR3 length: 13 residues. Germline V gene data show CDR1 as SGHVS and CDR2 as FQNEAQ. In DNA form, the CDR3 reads TGTGCCAGCAGCCCCGACAGGGAATACGAGCAGTACGTC. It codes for CASSPDREYEQYV.

DNA for the CDR3: TGCGCCAGCAGCTTACAGACTAGCGGGGGTTACAATGAGCAGTTCTTC. Residues: CASSLQTSGGYNEQFF. The V and J genes are TRBV5-1 and TRBJ2-1; 12 bases fit TRBD2. The CDR3 has 16 amino acids. Germline V CDR1 and CDR2: SGHRS, YFSETQ. V lost 2 bases to trimming and J lost 4 bases; unmatched junction nucleotides: 4.

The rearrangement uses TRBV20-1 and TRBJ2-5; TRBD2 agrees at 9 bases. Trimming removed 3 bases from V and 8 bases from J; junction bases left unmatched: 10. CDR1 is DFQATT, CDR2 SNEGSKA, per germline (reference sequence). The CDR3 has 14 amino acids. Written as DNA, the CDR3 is TGCAGTGCTAGTGTACCAGCGGGGGGAAGTACCCAGTACTTC. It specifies CSASVPAGGSTQYF.

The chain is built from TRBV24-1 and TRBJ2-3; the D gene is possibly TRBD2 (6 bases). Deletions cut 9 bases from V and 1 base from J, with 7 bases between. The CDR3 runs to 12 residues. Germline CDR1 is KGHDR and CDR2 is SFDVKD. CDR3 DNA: TGTGCCACCGGCGGGGGCACAGATACGCAGTATTTT. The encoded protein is CATGGGTDTQYF.

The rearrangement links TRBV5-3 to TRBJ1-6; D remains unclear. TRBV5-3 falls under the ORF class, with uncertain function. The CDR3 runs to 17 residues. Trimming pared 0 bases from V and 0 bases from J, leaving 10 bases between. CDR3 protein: CARSLARSSSYNSPLHF. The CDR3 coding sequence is TGTGCCAGAAGCTTGGCCCGATCCAGCTCCTATAATTCACCCCTCCACTTT.

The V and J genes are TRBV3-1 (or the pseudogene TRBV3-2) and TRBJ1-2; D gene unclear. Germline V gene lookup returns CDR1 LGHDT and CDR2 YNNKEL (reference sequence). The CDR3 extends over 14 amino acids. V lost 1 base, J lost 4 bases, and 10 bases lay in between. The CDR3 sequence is CASSQVQDFYGYTF. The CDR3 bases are TGTGCCAGCAGCCAAGTTCAGGATTTCTATGGCTACACCTTC.

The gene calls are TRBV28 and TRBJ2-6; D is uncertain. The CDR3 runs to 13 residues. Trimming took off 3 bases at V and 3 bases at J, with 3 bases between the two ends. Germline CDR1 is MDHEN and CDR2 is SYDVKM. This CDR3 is CASSFSGANVLTF. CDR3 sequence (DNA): TGTGCCAGCAGTTTTAGTGGGGCCAACGTCCTGACTTTC.

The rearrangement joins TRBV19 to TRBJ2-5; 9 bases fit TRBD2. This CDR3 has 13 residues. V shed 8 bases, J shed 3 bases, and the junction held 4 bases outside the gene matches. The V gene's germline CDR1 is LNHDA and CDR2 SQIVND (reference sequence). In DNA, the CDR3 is TGTGCCAGTGGACTAGCGAGGAAAGAGACCCAGTACTTC. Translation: CASGLARKETQYF.

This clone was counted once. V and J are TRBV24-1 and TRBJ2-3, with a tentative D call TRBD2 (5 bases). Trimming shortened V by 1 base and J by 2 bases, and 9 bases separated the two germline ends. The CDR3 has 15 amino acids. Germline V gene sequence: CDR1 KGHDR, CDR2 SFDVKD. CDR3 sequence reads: CATSDLREPTDTQYF. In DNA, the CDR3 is TGTGCCACCAGTGATTTAAGGGAGCCCACAGATACGCAGTATTTT.

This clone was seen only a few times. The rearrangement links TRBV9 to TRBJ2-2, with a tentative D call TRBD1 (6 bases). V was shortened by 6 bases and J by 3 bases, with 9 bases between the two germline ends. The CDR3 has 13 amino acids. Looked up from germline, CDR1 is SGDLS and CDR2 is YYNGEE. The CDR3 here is CASKRGYTGELFF. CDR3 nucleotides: TGTGCCAGCAAAAGGGGGTACACCGGGGAGCTGTTTTTT. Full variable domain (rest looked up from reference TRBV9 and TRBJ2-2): DSGVTQTPKHLITATGQRVTLRCSPRSGDLSVYWYQQSLDQGLQFLIQYYNGEERAKGNILERFSAQQFPDLHSELNLSSLELGDSALYFCASKRGYTGELFFGEGSRLTVL.

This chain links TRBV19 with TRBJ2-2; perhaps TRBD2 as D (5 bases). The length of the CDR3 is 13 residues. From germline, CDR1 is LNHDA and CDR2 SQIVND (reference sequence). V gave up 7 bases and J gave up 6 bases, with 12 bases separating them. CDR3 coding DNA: TGTGCCAGTATTCTGGCCGGGGCCGGGGAGCTGTTTTTT. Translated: CASILAGAGELFF. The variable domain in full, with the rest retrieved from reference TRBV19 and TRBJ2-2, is DGGITQSPKYLFRKEGQNVTLSCEQNLNHDAMYWYRQDPGQGLRLIYYSQIVNDFQKGDIAEGYSVSREKKESFPLTVTSAQKNPTAFYLCASILAGAGELFFGEGSRLTVL.

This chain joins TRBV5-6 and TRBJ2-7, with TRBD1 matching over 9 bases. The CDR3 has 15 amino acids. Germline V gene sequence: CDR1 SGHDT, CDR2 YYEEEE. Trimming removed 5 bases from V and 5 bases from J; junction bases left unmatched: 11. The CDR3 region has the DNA TGTGCCAGCAGTTTACCGGGACAGGGAACCGACGAGCAGTACGTC. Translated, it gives CASSLPGQGTDEQYV.

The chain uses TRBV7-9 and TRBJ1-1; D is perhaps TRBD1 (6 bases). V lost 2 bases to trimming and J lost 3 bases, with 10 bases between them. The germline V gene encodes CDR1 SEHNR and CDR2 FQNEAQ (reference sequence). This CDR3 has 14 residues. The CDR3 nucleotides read TGTGCCAGCAGCTTAACAACAGGGCACACTGAAGCTTTCTTT. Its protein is CASSLTTGHTEAFF.

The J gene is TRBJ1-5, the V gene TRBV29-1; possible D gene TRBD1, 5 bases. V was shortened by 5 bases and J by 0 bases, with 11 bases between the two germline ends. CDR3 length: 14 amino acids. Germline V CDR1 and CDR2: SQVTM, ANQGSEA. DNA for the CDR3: TGCAGCGTTACCCAGGGCAGTAGCAATCAGCCCCAGCATTTT. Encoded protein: CSVTQGSSNQPQHF. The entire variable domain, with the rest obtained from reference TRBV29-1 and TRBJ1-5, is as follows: SAVISQKPSRDICQRGTSLTIQCQVDSQVTMMFWYRQQPGQSLTLIATANQGSEATYESGFVIDKFPISRPNLTFSTLTVSNMSPEDSSIYLCSVTQGSSNQPQHFGDGTRLSIL.

This chain's CDR3 is CASSPPWLPAEAFF. CDR3 DNA: TGTGCCAGCAGCCCTCCATGGCTCCCCGCTGAAGCTTTCTTT. V gene TRBV9 combines with J gene TRBJ1-1, with D unresolved. Germline assignment: CDR1 SGDLS and CDR2 YYNGEE. The CDR3 has 14 residues. Between the trimmed V and J ends, which lost 4 bases and 6 bases, there was a span of 16 bases. Looking up the rest from reference TRBV9 and TRBJ1-1 gives the full variable domain: DSGVTQTPKHLITATGQRVTLRCSPRSGDLSVYWYQQSLDQGLQFLIQYYNGEERAKGNILERFSAQQFPDLHSELNLSSLELGDSALYFCASSPPWLPAEAFFGQGTRLTVV.

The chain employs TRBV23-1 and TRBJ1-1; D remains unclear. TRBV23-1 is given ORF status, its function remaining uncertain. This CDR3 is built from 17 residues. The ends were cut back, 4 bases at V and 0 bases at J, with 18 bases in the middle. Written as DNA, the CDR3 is TGCGCCAGCAGTCGTAGGCAGCGTTATCTCATGAACACTGAAGCTTTCTTT. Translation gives CASSRRQRYLMNTEAFF.

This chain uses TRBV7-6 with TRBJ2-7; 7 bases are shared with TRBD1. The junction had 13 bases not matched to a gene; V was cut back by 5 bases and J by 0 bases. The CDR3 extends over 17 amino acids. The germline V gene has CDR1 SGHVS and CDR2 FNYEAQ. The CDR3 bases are TGTGCCAGCAGCCCCGGTTCAGGGGGTCGAAGCTCCTACGAGCAGTACTTC. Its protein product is CASSPGSGGRSSYEQYF.

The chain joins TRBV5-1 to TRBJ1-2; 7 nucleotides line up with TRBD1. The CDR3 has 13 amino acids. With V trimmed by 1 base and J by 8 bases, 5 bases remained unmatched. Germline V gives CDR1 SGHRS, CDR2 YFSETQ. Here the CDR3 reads CASSLSQGGGYTF. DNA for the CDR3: TGCGCCAGCAGCTTGTCTCAGGGGGGAGGCTACACCTTC.